Listed below are T cell receptor beta chains from one sample, sequenced in a study of T cells in Graves' hyperthyroidism and ophthalmopathy. TCRdb used MiXCR to reprocess the multiplex PCR reads, holding one entry per CDR3 protein. Seen here are 550,000 to 600,000 distinct CDR3 sequences, over 15% observed once, and the top ten hold roughly 18%. Sequencing was carried out using blood. The source is a woman under 30 with Graves' hyperthyroidism. Both conserved end residues are trimmed from each CDR3.

V	J	CDR3
TRBV20-1	TRBJ1-2	SAKTGGVYGYT
TRBV6-1	TRBJ1-2	ASSEDRGGGGYT
TRBV28	TRBJ2-7	ASTYSGTVPEQY
TRBV7-9	TRBJ2-3	ASSSRGGAADTQY
TRBV6-2/TRBV6-3	TRBJ2-3	ASSDAHPTDTQY
TRBV4-1	TRBJ1-5	ASSQSTDYSNQPQH
TRBV20-1	TRBJ2-3	SATPVLAGNTDTQY
TRBV11-3	TRBJ1-6	ASSFRGRESPLH
TRBV28	TRBJ2-5	ASSWTNQETQY
TRBV12-3/TRBV12-4	TRBJ2-1	ASSFRDRGMDEQF
TRBV6-1	TRBJ2-7	ASRGPGQGSAFLLNEQY
TRBV19	TRBJ1-5	ASSIDVSQPQH
TRBV12-3/TRBV12-4	TRBJ1-2	ASSFGQGTYGYT
TRBV24-1	TRBJ1-5	ATSDWTGDGNQPQH
TRBV5-8	TRBJ2-7	ASSQTTKGFYEQY
TRBV6-1	TRBJ2-5	ASSRQGPQETQY
TRBV11-2	TRBJ2-5	ASSLFSGGQETQY
TRBV5-1	TRBJ1-1	ASSQQGPTEAF
TRBV5-1	TRBJ1-2	ASSLGALQAYGYT
TRBV7-9	TRBJ2-2	ASSLLRTTGELF
TRBV2	TRBJ2-3	AREGDSGTDTQY